This is a list of T cell receptor beta chains from one sample in a study of T-cell memory formation after mild COVID-19. TCRdb itself ran the 5' RACE reads through MiXCR, one entry per CDR3 protein. The sample carries 300,000 to 400,000 distinct CDR3 sequences, over 13% recorded once. Sequences were obtained from PBMCs or a T cell subset sorted from them (not recorded which). The source is a man between 18 and 29 years old who had mild COVID-19 (a few samples of this study predate the infection). Cell type and time point are not known. The CDR3 runs from the conserved cysteine through the conserved F or W. A D gene is named only where the DNA matches it firmly. Where a row states a size, it is once, few, many or the class of an expanded clone; other rows omit it.

J,D,V,size,DNA,CDR3
TRBJ2-2,.,TRBV7-9,.,TGTGCCAGCAGCCGAACAGATTCGAACACCGGGGAGCTGTTTTTT,CASSRTDSNTGELFF
TRBJ1-1,TRBD1,TRBV12-3/TRBV12-4,few,TGTGCCAGCAGTCGACAGGGCGTCGACACTGAAGCTTTCTTT,CASSRQGVDTEAFF
TRBJ1-5,.,TRBV10-3,.,TGTGCCATCAGTCAAACATTCGACAGCAATCAGCCCCAGCATTTT,CAISQTFDSNQPQHF
TRBJ1-2,.,TRBV6-2/TRBV6-3,.,TGTGCCAGCGTAATAGGACACTTAAACTATGGCTACACCTTC,CASVIGHLNYGYTF
TRBJ2-5,.,TRBV6-2/TRBV6-3,.,TGTGCCAGCAGTTACTTGGAGCTGTCTAGGGAGACCCAGTACTTC,CASSYLELSRETQYF
TRBJ1-6,.,TRBV6-5,once,TGTGCCAGCAACAGGCAAGGGACACCTAATTCACCCCTCCACTTT,CASNRQGTPNSPLHF
TRBJ2-2,.,TRBV6-2/TRBV6-3,.,TGTGCCAGCGAGAAGAACACCGGGGAGCTGTTTTTT,CASEKNTGELFF
TRBJ1-2,.,TRBV27,.,TGTGCCAGCAGTTTAAACAGGGCCTACTATGGCTACACCTTC,CASSLNRAYYGYTF
TRBJ2-7,.,TRBV7-2,few,TGTGCCAGCAGCTTAGCGCCGCGGGATTCCTACGAGCAGTACTTC,CASSLAPRDSYEQYF
TRBJ1-5,TRBD1,TRBV18,.,TGTGCCAGCTCACCTTTACAGGGGCGCAATCAGCCCCAGCATTTT,CASSPLQGRNQPQHF
TRBJ2-1,.,TRBV11-2,few,TGTGCCAGCAGCGGCCAGTGGGGCATGAATGAGCAGTTCTTC,CASSGQWGMNEQFF
TRBJ2-3,TRBD2,TRBV5-4,.,TGTGCCAGCAGCTTGGTACTAGCGGGGGTTAGCACAGATACGCAGTATTTT,CASSLVLAGVSTDTQYF
TRBJ2-1,TRBD2,TRBV4-3,many,TGCGCCAGCAGCCAAGATCTGGGGACTAGCGGTTACAATGAGCAGTTCTTC,CASSQDLGTSGYNEQFF
TRBJ1-1,TRBD1,TRBV5-1,many,TGCGCCAGCAGGGACAGGGGGGGAACTGAAGCTTTCTTT,CASRDRGGTEAFF
TRBJ1-2,.,TRBV5-1,many,TGCGCCAGCAGCTTGGAACCTATCTATGGCTACACCTTC,CASSLEPIYGYTF
TRBJ2-5,TRBD2,TRBV20-1,.,TGCAGTGCTAGAGTACCGGGACGACTAGCGGGGGACCAGTACTTC,CSARVPGRLAGDQYF
TRBJ1-1,TRBD1,TRBV2,few,TGTGCCAGCAGATTCACAGGGGGCACTGAAGCTTTCTTT,CASRFTGGTEAFF
TRBJ2-3,TRBD1,TRBV12-3/TRBV12-4,many,TGTGCCAGCAGTCAGGGGGCCGCGTTAAGCACAGATACGCAGTATTTT,CASSQGAALSTDTQYF
TRBJ2-3,TRBD2,TRBV7-3,.,TGTGCCAGCAGCTTTTGGGGAGGGTCCACAGATACGCAGTATTTT,CASSFWGGSTDTQYF
TRBJ1-4,.,TRBV7-8,many,TGTGCCAGCAGCTTATCAAGCCTCGGGGAAAAACTGTTTTTT,CASSLSSLGEKLFF
TRBJ1-1,.,TRBV29-1,few,TGCAGCGTTGATCGCAGCACTGAAGCTTTCTTT,CSVDRSTEAFF
TRBJ1-5,.,TRBV7-9,few,TGTGCCAGCAGCGGTCTCGAAGGGGTGCAGCCCCAGCATTTT,CASSGLEGVQPQHF
TRBJ1-1,.,TRBV29-1,.,TGCAGCGTTGCGCTAGGGACCACTGAAGCTTTCTTT,CSVALGTTEAFF
TRBJ1-1,.,TRBV11-2,few,TGTGCCAGCAGCTTAATCGTCACTGAAGCTTTCTTT,CASSLIVTEAFF
TRBJ1-2,.,TRBV20-1,.,TGCAGTGCTCTAGACCGCGCTGCAGGCTATGGCTACACCTTC,CSALDRAAGYGYTF
TRBJ2-1,.,TRBV19,.,TGTGCCAGTAGCGAACCCTGGGCACAGTTAGAGCAGTTCTTC,CASSEPWAQLEQFF
TRBJ1-1,TRBD1,TRBV20-1,many,TGCAGTGCTAGTCAGGTGGACAGGGCGAACACTGAAGCTTTCTTT,CSASQVDRANTEAFF
TRBJ2-4,.,TRBV18,.,TGTGCCAGCTCACCCGGGCCCAACCTCACTCAGTACTTC,CASSPGPNLTQYF
TRBJ2-1,TRBD2,TRBV7-9,.,TGTGCCAGCAGCTTAGCTCTAGCGGGGGTCTTAAATGAGCAGTTCTTC,CASSLALAGVLNEQFF
TRBJ1-1,.,TRBV7-2,few,TGTGCCAGCAGCTTAGCACCAGGGTGGACTGAAGCTTTCTTT,CASSLAPGWTEAFF
TRBJ1-5,.,TRBV18,once,TGTGACAGCTCACCGGTGGGCTCAACCCCCAATCAGCCCCAGCATTTT,CDSSPVGSTPNQPQHF
TRBJ1-1,.,TRBV6-5,few,TGTGCCAGCACCCCACGACGGGGGGAAGTCGCTTTCTTT,CASTPRRGEVAFF
TRBJ1-2,TRBD1,TRBV2,.,TGTGCCAGCAGCTCCGGACAGGCTCGAGGCTATGGCTACACCTTC,CASSSGQARGYGYTF
TRBJ2-5,.,TRBV12-3/TRBV12-4,few,TGTGCCAGCAGTCGACACGGAAATCAAGAGACCCAGTACTTC,CASSRHGNQETQYF
TRBJ1-6,.,TRBV4-2,.,TGTGCCAGCAGCCAGCGGCTCGGGGTTTCACCCCTCCACTTT,CASSQRLGVSPLHF
TRBJ1-5,.,TRBV5-1,.,TGCGCCAGCAGCCCCGGACCGTCATATAGCAATCAGCCCCAGCATTTT,CASSPGPSYSNQPQHF
TRBJ2-5,TRBD1,TRBV2,.,TGTGCCATCCGGGACAGGGAGGGAGAGACCCAGTACTTC,CAIRDREGETQYF
TRBJ2-2,.,TRBV7-6,.,TGTGCCAGCAGCTTAGCAGGAAGTCCGAACACCGGGGAGCTGTTTTTT,CASSLAGSPNTGELFF
TRBJ1-2,.,TRBV5-1,few,TGCGCCAGCACCGTTACGACAGGAACATATGGCTACACCTTC,CASTVTTGTYGYTF
TRBJ1-1,TRBD1,TRBV7-2,few,TGTGCCAGCAGCCTAGCCTCCGGGACAGAACTTATCACTGAAGCTTTCTTT,CASSLASGTELITEAFF
TRBJ2-5,.,TRBV30,.,TGTGCCTGGAGTCCCCAGCAAGAGACCCAGTACTTC,CAWSPQQETQYF
TRBJ2-3,.,TRBV4-1,many,TGCGCCAGCAGCCAAGATGGCAGGGGCACAGATACGCAGTATTTT,CASSQDGRGTDTQYF
TRBJ2-3,TRBD2,TRBV12-3/TRBV12-4,many,TGTGCCAGCAGTCCGGTTGGCGGGGGGGTCGCAGATACGCAGTATTTT,CASSPVGGGVADTQYF
TRBJ1-2,.,TRBV6-2/TRBV6-3,many,TGTGCCAGCAAGCAATCAGGGTATGGCTACACCTTC,CASKQSGYGYTF
TRBJ1-1,.,TRBV29-1,few,TGCAGCGTGAGGGGCGGCAGGGGAGGAACTGAAGCTTTCTTT,CSVRGGRGGTEAFF
TRBJ1-3,.,TRBV5-1,few,TGCGCCAGCAGCTTTTCACCTACCCCGAGCTCTGGAAACACCATATATTTT,CASSFSPTPSSGNTIYF
TRBJ1-6,TRBD1,TRBV28,.,TGTGCCACACAAGGACAGGGCTATTCACCCCTCCACTTT,CATQGQGYSPLHF
TRBJ1-5,.,TRBV27,.,TGTGCCAGCAGTTTACGGGGGATGAATCAGCCCCAGCATTTT,CASSLRGMNQPQHF
TRBJ2-6,.,TRBV4-3,.,TGCGCCAGCAGCCAAGACCATGTGCCTGGGGCCAACGTCCTGACTTTC,CASSQDHVPGANVLTF
TRBJ2-3,.,TRBV7-9,.,TGTGCCAGCAGCTTCCCCTTCAGTGGCCCAGTGAGCACAGATACGCAGTATTTT,CASSFPFSGPVSTDTQYF
TRBJ1-2,.,TRBV3-1,.,TGTGCCAGCAGCCAAGGGACCGAGAACTATGGCTACACCTTC,CASSQGTENYGYTF
TRBJ1-2,TRBD1,TRBV12-3/TRBV12-4,few,TGTGCCAGCAGTGGACAGGGCGTAATGCTTGGCTACACCTTC,CASSGQGVMLGYTF
TRBJ2-5,.,TRBV18,many,TGTGCCAGCTCACCTCCAGGGGAGGAGACCCAGTACTTC,CASSPPGEETQYF
TRBJ1-4,TRBD1,TRBV20-1,few,TGCAGTGCTAGGGACCGCGACAGGGGAGCTAATGAAAAACTGTTTTTT,CSARDRDRGANEKLFF
TRBJ2-5,TRBD1,TRBV4-1,.,TGCGCCAGCAGCCTAATTTCGACAGGGGCAGAGACCCAGTACTTC,CASSLISTGAETQYF
TRBJ1-2,.,TRBV6-2/TRBV6-3,many,TGTGCCAGCTCGGAGACCTCCTATGGCTACACCTTC,CASSETSYGYTF
TRBJ2-6,.,TRBV3-1,many,TGTGCCAGCAGCCAAGATAGTGGGGCCAACGTCCTGACTTTC,CASSQDSGANVLTF